This TCR beta chain derives from a study of blood T cells in healthy people across ages. Study conclusions and caveats: What prevented conclusive comparison of naive and antigen-experienced cells was that PBMCs were unsorted. Lack of knowledge of donor CMV status possibly confounded expanded clonotype changes.

For the second PCR, which ran for about 7 to 11 cycles, a sample-barcoded 5' primer and a J-beta primer mix were used. Every cDNA was tagged by a template-switch adaptor with 12 random nucleotides. TCRdb recomputed calls from the 5' RACE reads with MiXCR, one row per CDR3 protein. The data contain more than 800,000 distinct CDR3 sequences, around 30% of them seen just once; the ten biggest clones take up 15% to 20%. Note on this clonotype: Antigen unknown.

Specimen: blood. This TCR was sampled from a woman aged 80 or over in good health.

CDR3 in amino acids: CASSGEAGSSPLHF. The CDR3 DNA reads TGTGCCAGCAGCGGGGAGGCAGGGTCTTCACCCCTCCACTTT. The V call is TRBV2, the J call TRBJ1-6, with D possibly being TRBD1 (5 bases). CDR3 length equals 14 residues. Trimming removed 6 bases from V and 9 bases from J, with 15 bases in between. Per the germline V gene, CDR1 is SNHLY and CDR2 is FYNNEI.